This is a list of T cell receptor beta chains from one sample in a study of beta chain features in type 1 diabetes. Sequencing was performed with immunoSEQ multiplex PCR; in TCRdb, only in-frame clones are kept and a portion is missing. Of roughly 400,000 clones in the sample, approximately 15% are singletons; the top ten hold about 0.034%. The sequenced sample was naive CD4+ T cells from blood. All receptors come from a man aged 25 to 40 in good health. Each CDR3 is given without its conserved first and last residue. Fields, in order: V gene, CDR3 protein.

TRBV2,ASSGGSKNSPLH
TRBV30,AWSLRRANTGELF
TRBV9,ASSVALGPANEQF
TRBV6-6,ASGTDKNIQY
TRBV21-1,ASSKRGYEQY
TRBV30,AWTPELAHPQY
TRBV5-1,ASSGGLAGGPLGTDTQY
TRBV7-2,ASSFRGGSSYEQY
TRBV7-2,ASRHRATNEKLF
TRBV2,ASRRTVHGYT
TRBV7-9,ASDPNSAGANVLT
TRBV5-1,ASRGLAGPGGTDTQY
TRBV7-9,ASSPRFRGLAQYNEQF
TRBV14,ASSQDFASGTDTQY
TRBV12-5,ASARTGALLLSGANVLT
TRBV9,ASSFGTGLNTEAF
TRBV19,ASSMRPGQISGANVLT
TRBV28,ASSGIDRGSHGYT
TRBV13,ASTIAGATDTQY
TRBV14,ASSQHGLAGGNEQF
TRBV14,ASTYTSFHEQF
TRBV25-1,ASSEGGIPGEKLF
TRBV6-5,ASSFGRVQFGNEQF
TRBV30,AWTQGRTVGTGELF
TRBV10-3,AISSGTYYT
TRBV4-3,ASSQEEAGQPQH
TRBV28,ASTSGGSYEQY
TRBV14,ASSQAPAATEAF
TRBV15,ATSRDEYEQF
TRBV27,ASSFRDIYSPLH
TRBV30,AWGLAGPGELF
TRBV7-9,ASSLAGTAHNEQF
TRBV29-1,SVAGGAGTDTQY
TRBV7-9,ASTHKGAPEY
TRBV11-2,ASSRGLAGVRETQY
TRBV9,ASSGRQGIDYGYT
TRBV7-2,ASSLGLAGVFSYEQY
TRBV6-5,ASSPDVLQETQY
TRBV18,ASSPAGSGETQY
TRBV11-2,ASSLAQGRGETQY
TRBV7-9,ASSSSSGRISSYNEQF
TRBV11-3,ASSLRLAGNYNEQF
TRBV6-5,ASSYSSRGQQPQH
TRBV30,AWRRSIAEAGANVLT
TRBV9,ASSSYSGTSGRRVYNEQF